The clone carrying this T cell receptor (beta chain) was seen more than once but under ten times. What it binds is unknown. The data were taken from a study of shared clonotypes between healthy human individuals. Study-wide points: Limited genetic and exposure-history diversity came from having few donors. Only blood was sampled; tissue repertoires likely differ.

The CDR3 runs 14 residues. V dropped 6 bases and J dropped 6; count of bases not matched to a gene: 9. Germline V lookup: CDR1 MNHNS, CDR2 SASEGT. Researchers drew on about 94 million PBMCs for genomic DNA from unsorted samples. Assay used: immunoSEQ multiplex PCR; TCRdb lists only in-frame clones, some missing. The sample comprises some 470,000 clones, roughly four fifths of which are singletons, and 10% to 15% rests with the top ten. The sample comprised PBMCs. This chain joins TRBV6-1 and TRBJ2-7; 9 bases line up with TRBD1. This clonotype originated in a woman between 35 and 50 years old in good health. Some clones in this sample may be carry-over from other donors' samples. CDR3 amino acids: CASSSGTGIFEQYF. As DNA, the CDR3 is TGTGCCAGCAGCTCCGGGACAGGGATTTTCGAGCAGTACTTC.